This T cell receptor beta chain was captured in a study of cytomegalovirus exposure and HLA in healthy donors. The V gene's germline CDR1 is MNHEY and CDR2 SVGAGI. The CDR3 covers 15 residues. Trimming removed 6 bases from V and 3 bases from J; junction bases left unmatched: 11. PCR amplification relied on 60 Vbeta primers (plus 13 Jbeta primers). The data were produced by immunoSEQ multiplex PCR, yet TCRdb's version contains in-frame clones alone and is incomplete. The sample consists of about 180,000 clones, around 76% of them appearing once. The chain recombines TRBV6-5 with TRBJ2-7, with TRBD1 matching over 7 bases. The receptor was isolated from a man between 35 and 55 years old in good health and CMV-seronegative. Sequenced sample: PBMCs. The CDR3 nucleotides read TGTGCCAGCAGATCGGGATCGGGACAGTTCTACGAGCAGTACTTC. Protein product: CASRSGSGQFYEQYF.